This T cell receptor beta chain was captured in a study of shared clonotypes between healthy human individuals. Germline assignment: CDR1 SGDLS and CDR2 YYNGEE. The CDR3 has 15 residues. V trimming: 0 bases; J trimming: 5 bases; junction bases outside the gene matches: 5. Cells designated naive CD8 were CD45RO-negative and were positively selected for CCR7, with terminally differentiated effector memory CD45RA+ cells excluded. Assay used: immunoSEQ multiplex PCR; TCRdb lists only in-frame clones, some missing. The sample has some 2,000,000 clones, less than 95% seen once. This clonotype was obtained from a young man in good health. The sequencing sample was made of naive CD8+ T cells sorted from blood. The chain uses TRBV9 and TRBJ2-5; 9 nucleotides match TRBD1. CDR3 in amino acids: CASSVGWTGEETQYF. In nucleotides, the CDR3 is TGTGCCAGCAGCGTAGGGTGGACAGGGGAGGAGACCCAGTACTTC.